A single sample gave rise to the 24 T cell receptor beta chains below, sequenced in a study of T-cell memory formation after mild COVID-19. A single record per CDR3 protein comes from TCRdb applying MiXCR to the 5' RACE reads. The data hold about half a million distinct CDR3 sequences, with about 20% observed a single time. The sequenced material came from PBMCs or a T cell subset sorted from them (not recorded which). These receptors all stem from an adult woman who had mild COVID-19 (a few samples of this study predate the infection). Cell type and time point are not known.

At least ten counts were recorded for this clonotype. The rearrangement joins TRBV20-1 to TRBJ1-4; D is unclear. The CDR3 has 14 residues. Deletions cut 3 bases from V and 6 bases from J, with 14 bases between. The germline V gene has CDR1 DFQATT and CDR2 SNEGSKA (reference sequence). CDR3 bases: TGCAGTGCTAGGTGGCTCGGGCTTCATGAAAAACTGTTTTTT. Protein sequence: CSARWLGLHEKLFF.

The gene calls are TRBV12-3 or TRBV12-4 and TRBJ1-1; 7 bases are a match to TRBD1. This CDR3 is built from 14 residues. V trimming: 4 bases; J trimming: 3 bases; junction bases outside the gene matches: 5. The CDR3 sequence is CASSSTGLHTEAFF. The CDR3 nucleotides are TGTGCCAGCAGTTCGACAGGGTTGCACACTGAAGCTTTCTTT.

In this sample, this clonotype turned up a few times. The chain recombines TRBV5-8 with TRBJ2-1, with D possibly matching TRBD2 (5 bases). Trimming took off 0 bases at V and 8 bases at J, with 12 bases between the two ends. CDR1 is SGHTS and CDR2 is YDEGEE in the germline V gene. The CDR3 is made up of 14 amino acids. Here the CDR3 reads CASSLGTNGDEQFF. The CDR3 nucleotides are TGTGCCAGCAGCTTGGGGACCAACGGGGATGAGCAGTTCTTC.

This clonotype was observed at least ten times. V is TRBV5-1 and J is TRBJ2-4; 7 bases line up with TRBD1. The CDR3 length is 15 residues. Germline V gene sequence: CDR1 SGHRS, CDR2 YFSETQ. After removal of 0 bases from V and 7 bases from J, the junction contained 7 bases not matched to a gene. CDR3 sequence: CASSLDGTASNIQYF. The CDR3 DNA follows: TGCGCCAGCAGCTTGGACGGGACAGCCTCGAACATTCAGTACTTC.

Only a few counts were recorded for this clonotype. CDR3 loop: CATSRAGESYNEQFF. In DNA form, the CDR3 reads TGTGCCACCTCCCGGGCGGGGGAGTCCTACAATGAGCAGTTCTTC. This chain connects TRBV12-3 or TRBV12-4 to TRBJ2-1; TRBD2 agrees at 7 bases. Losses at the gene ends were 10 bases for V and 1 base for J; bases not matched to a gene: 10. The CDR3 is made up of 15 amino acids.

This clonotype turned up a few times. J is TRBJ2-1 and V is TRBV5-1; D gene ambiguous. Trimming stripped 2 bases from V and 0 bases from J, with 15 bases between. The CDR3 has 17 amino acids. Germline CDR1 is SGHRS and CDR2 is YFSETQ. CDR3 sequence: CASSFRTVRSSYNEQFF. The CDR3, as DNA: TGCGCCAGCAGCTTCCGCACCGTCAGGAGCTCCTACAATGAGCAGTTCTTC. The full variable domain, with the rest looked up from reference TRBV5-1 and TRBJ2-1, is KAGVTQTPRYLIKTRGQQVTLSCSPISGHRSVSWYQQTPGQGLQFLFEYFSETQRNKGNFPGRFSGRQFSNSRSEMNVSTLELGDSALYLCASSFRTVRSSYNEQFFGPGTRLTVL.

A few counts support this clonotype. The gene calls are TRBV9 and TRBJ2-2, with 10 bases fitting TRBD2. Germline V gives CDR1 SGDLS, CDR2 YYNGEE. The V gene end was trimmed by 0 bases and the J gene end by 2 bases; junction bases not matched to a gene: 7. The CDR3 is 18 amino acids. CDR3 sequence (DNA): TGTGCCAGCAGCGTAGCCTTACTAGCGGGGAGCAACACCGGGGAGCTGTTTTTT. Its protein product is CASSVALLAGSNTGELFF.

This chain uses TRBV20-1 with TRBJ2-1; tentatively, D is TRBD1 or TRBD2 (5 bases each). Trimming removed 7 bases at V and 6 bases at J, with 16 bases between. Looked up from germline, CDR1 is DFQATT and CDR2 is SNEGSKA (reference sequence). CDR3 length: 13 residues. CDR3 DNA sequence: TGCAGTGGAGTGGGACCCCGGGGCAATGAGCAGTTCTTC. It codes for CSGVGPRGNEQFF.

This clonotype was picked up a small number of times. V and J are TRBV12-3 or TRBV12-4 and TRBJ2-1; D is ambiguous. Trimming stripped 6 bases from V and 5 bases from J, with 11 bases between. The CDR3 is 13 residues long. The CDR3 protein is CASSPDTNNEQFF. DNA for the CDR3: TGTGCCAGCAGCCCCGACACTAACAATGAGCAGTTCTTC.

The V and J genes are TRBV5-1 and TRBJ2-3; 8 nucleotides match TRBD2. Per germline, CDR1 SGHRS and CDR2 YFSETQ. The CDR3 is made up of 13 amino acids. V shed 2 bases, J shed 10 bases, and the junction held 6 bases outside the gene matches. CDR3 nucleotides: TGCGCCAGCAGCTTAGCGGGGGCTGGATCGCAGTATTTT. It translates to CASSLAGAGSQYF.

This clonotype was recorded a few times. This chain links TRBV25-1 with TRBJ1-4; possible D gene TRBD1, 6 bases. With 5 bases removed from V and 3 bases from J, the gap between germline ends came to 13 bases. The germline V gene encodes CDR1 MGHDK and CDR2 SYGVNS. This CDR3 spans 15 amino acids. CDR3 DNA: TGTGCCAGCAGTCAGGGGAGTGCGGCTAATGAAAAACTGTTTTTT. It codes for CASSQGSAANEKLFF.

V gene TRBV27 combines with J gene TRBJ2-5; tentatively, D is TRBD1 or TRBD2 (6 bases each). V lost 5 bases and J 5 bases, leaving 15 bases between the germline ends. Germline CDR1 and CDR2: MNHEY and SMNVEV (reference sequence). The CDR3 covers 14 residues. The CDR3 sequence: CASSIGGPYETQYF. The DNA of the CDR3 is TGTGCCAGCAGTATTGGGGGGCCATATGAGACCCAGTACTTC.

The chain links TRBV5-1 to TRBJ1-1; no definite D call. This CDR3 comprises 15 residues. Trimming cost V 4 bases and J 3 bases, with 16 bases left between them. Germline V gene lookup returns CDR1 SGHRS and CDR2 YFSETQ. The CDR3 reads CASSNVGLEDTEAFF. CDR3 DNA sequence: TGCGCCAGCAGCAATGTAGGTTTAGAAGACACTGAAGCTTTCTTT.

This clonotype has a handful of counts. V and J are TRBV6-2 or TRBV6-3 and TRBJ2-5; 7 nucleotides agree with TRBD2. Germline V gene data show CDR1 as MNHEY and CDR2 as SVGEGT. CDR3 length equals 14 residues. With V trimmed by 8 bases and J by 4 bases, 10 bases remained unmatched. CDR3 loop: CASGSSGTAETQYF. Here the CDR3 DNA reads TGTGCCAGCGGATCAAGCGGGACGGCAGAGACCCAGTACTTC.

The chain joins TRBV7-9 to TRBJ1-4, with D hard to call. Germline values: CDR1 SEHNR, CDR2 FQNEAQ (reference sequence). This CDR3 is built from 15 residues. The germline V and J ends were trimmed by 1 base and 4 bases, with 10 bases remaining between them. In nucleotides, the CDR3 is TGTGCCAGCAGCTTAGACCCCCGGGGTAATGAAAAACTGTTTTTT. It codes for CASSLDPRGNEKLFF.

The rearrangement joins TRBV10-3 to TRBJ1-1; D is unresolved. Deletions cut 0 bases from V and 0 bases from J, with 5 bases between. The V gene's germline CDR1 is ENHRY and CDR2 SYGVKD. This CDR3 spans 14 amino acids. In DNA, the CDR3 is TGTGCCATCAGTGAGTCAGGGATGAACACTGAAGCTTTCTTT. Protein sequence: CAISESGMNTEAFF.

This clonotype was detected ten times or more. This chain connects TRBV2 to TRBJ2-3, with 13 positions matching TRBD2. CDR3 length equals 16 residues. CDR1 and CDR2 from the germline V gene are SNHLY and FYNNEI. V lost 1 base, J lost 8 bases, and 6 bases stayed unmatched. The CDR3 nucleotides read TGTGCCAGCAGTGAAGGGACTAGCGGGAGAGGGGTTACGCAGTATTTT. Residues: CASSEGTSGRGVTQYF.

This clonotype has a handful of counts. The chain carries TRBV7-6 and TRBJ2-5; 9 nucleotides match TRBD2. Germline CDR1 is SGHVS and CDR2 is FNYEAQ. The CDR3 runs 16 residues. J gave up 0 bases and V 5 bases, and 7 bases lay outside the gene matches. CDR3 loop: CASSATGLAYQETQYF. In DNA, the CDR3 is TGTGCCAGCAGCGCAACGGGACTAGCATACCAAGAGACCCAGTACTTC.

This chain connects TRBV5-4 to TRBJ2-3; D is perhaps TRBD2 (6 bases). Trimming shortened V by 1 base and J by 2 bases, and 14 bases separated the two germline ends. Germline CDR1 and CDR2: SGHNT and YYREEE (reference sequence). This CDR3 contains 16 residues. In DNA, the CDR3 is TGTGCCAGCAGCTTGTCGGGCGGGGCCATCACAGATACGCAGTATTTT. This translates into CASSLSGGAITDTQYF.

The CDR3 spells CASSPGWDGGGAFF. For the CDR3, the DNA is TGTGCCAGCAGCCCGGGATGGGATGGCGGCGGAGCTTTCTTT. The chain uses TRBV3-1 and TRBJ1-1; D ambiguous. Trimming took 4 bases from V and 10 from J, leaving 19 bases between them. The CDR3 has 14 amino acids. Germline values: CDR1 LGHDT, CDR2 YNNKEL (reference sequence).

V gene TRBV4-2 combines with J gene TRBJ2-1; 10 bases agree with TRBD2. The CDR3 runs to 16 residues. CDR1 is LGHNA, CDR2 YNFKEQ, per germline. V gave up 4 bases and J gave up 3 bases; unmatched junction bases: 6. In DNA form, the CDR3 reads TGTGCCAGCAGCCGTCCTCGGACTAGCGGCTACAATGAGCAGTTCTTC. Its protein product is CASSRPRTSGYNEQFF.

This sequence joins TRBV7-9 and TRBJ1-1; TRBD1 might be the D (5 bases). Germline V gene data show CDR1 as SEHNR and CDR2 as FQNEAQ (reference sequence). Trimming stripped 6 bases from V and 4 bases from J, with 15 bases between. The CDR3 contains 14 residues. CDR3 nucleotide sequence: TGTGCCAGCAGAGACGGAGGGGTGAGCACTGAAGCTTTCTTT. Translating gives CASRDGGVSTEAFF.

The rearrangement uses TRBV3-1 and TRBJ1-1, with D possibly matching TRBD1 (5 bases). The CDR3 has 12 residues. Germline V gene sequence: CDR1 LGHDT, CDR2 YNNKEL (reference sequence). V lost 4 bases and J 7 bases, leaving 10 bases between the germline ends. The CDR3 coding sequence is TGTGCCAGCAGCCCCGGACAAGTTGAAGCTTTCTTT. This translates into CASSPGQVEAFF.

A few counts support this clonotype. The chain employs TRBV5-1 and TRBJ2-1; tentatively, D is TRBD2 (7 bases). CDR1 is SGHRS, CDR2 YFSETQ, per germline. Trimming took 3 bases from V and 13 from J, leaving 14 bases between them. The CDR3 extends over 12 amino acids. The CDR3 here is CASSSRRGAQFF. The CDR3 DNA is TGCGCCAGCAGCTCGCGACGGGGGGCTCAGTTCTTC.